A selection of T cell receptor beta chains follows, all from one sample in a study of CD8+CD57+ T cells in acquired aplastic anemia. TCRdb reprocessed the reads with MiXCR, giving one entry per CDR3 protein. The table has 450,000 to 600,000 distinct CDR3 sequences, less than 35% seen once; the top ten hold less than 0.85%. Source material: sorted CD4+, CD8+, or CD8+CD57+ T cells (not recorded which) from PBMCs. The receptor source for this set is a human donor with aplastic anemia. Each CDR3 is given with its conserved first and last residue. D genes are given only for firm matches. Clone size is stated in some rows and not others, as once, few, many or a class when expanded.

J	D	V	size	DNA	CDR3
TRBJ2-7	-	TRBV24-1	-	TGTGCCACCAGTGGTATGAGTAACGAGCAGTACTTC	CATSGMSNEQYF
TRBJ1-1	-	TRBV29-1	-	TGCAGCTTAGGCGGGAACACTGAAGCTTTCTTT	CSLGGNTEAFF
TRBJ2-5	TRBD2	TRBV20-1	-	TGCAGCAGCCGTTCGGGGGGGGTTCAAGAGACCCAGTACTTC	CSSRSGGVQETQYF
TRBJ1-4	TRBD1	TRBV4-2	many	TGTGCCAGCAGCCGGGACAGGGGAGATGAAAAACTGTTTTTT	CASSRDRGDEKLFF
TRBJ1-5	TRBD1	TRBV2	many	TGTGCCAGCAGTCCGGGACAGGGGAATCAGCCCCAGCATTTT	CASSPGQGNQPQHF
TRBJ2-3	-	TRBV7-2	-	TGTGCCAGCAGCTTAGCCCGTAGTTGGCAGGGCGCAGATATGCAGTATTTT	CASSLARSWQGADMQYF
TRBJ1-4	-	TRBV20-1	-	TGCAGTGCTAGTTTACAGGGAGAAAAACTGTTTTTT	CSASLQGEKLFF
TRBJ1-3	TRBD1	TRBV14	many	TGTGCCAGCAGCCAAGTCCGGGACAGGGTACAAGGAAACACCATATATTTT	CASSQVRDRVQGNTIYF
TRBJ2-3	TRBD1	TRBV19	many	TGTGCCAGTAGTATCGGACAGGCGCTCACAGATACGCAGTATTTT	CASSIGQALTDTQYF
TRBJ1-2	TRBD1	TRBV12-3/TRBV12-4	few	TGTGCCAGCAGTTTATCTCGACAGGGGGCAGGTGGCTACACCTTC	CASSLSRQGAGGYTF
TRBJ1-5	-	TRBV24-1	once	TGTGCCACCAGGACAGCCGGTAGAAATCAGCCCCAGCATTTT	CATRTAGRNQPQHF
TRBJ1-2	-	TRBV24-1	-	TGTGCCAGCAGTCGCCCCCTGGGGGACAACTATGGCTACACCTTC	CASSRPLGDNYGYTF
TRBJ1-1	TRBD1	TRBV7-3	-	TGTGCCAGCAGCTTACAGGCAGGGGGGAACACTGAAGCTTTCTTT	CASSLQAGGNTEAFF
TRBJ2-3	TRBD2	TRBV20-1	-	TGCAGTCCTCCGACTAGCGGGAGCACAGATGCGCAGTATTTT	CSPPTSGSTDAQYF
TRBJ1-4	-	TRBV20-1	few	TGCAGTGCTACCCAAGGGGCCCTTAATGAAAAACTGTTTTTT	CSATQGALNEKLFF
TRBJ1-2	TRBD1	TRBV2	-	TGTGCCAGCAGACTCGACAGGGGGCCCGGCTACACCTTC	CASRLDRGPGYTF
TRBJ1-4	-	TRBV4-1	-	TGCGCCAGCAGCCAGGGATGGGAAAAACTGTTTTTT	CASSQGWEKLFF
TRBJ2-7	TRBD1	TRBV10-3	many	TGTGCCATTCGAACAGGGGGCGCAGGTTGGGAGCAGTACTTC	CAIRTGGAGWEQYF
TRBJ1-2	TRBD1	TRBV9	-	TGTGCCAGCAGCGTAGCCGGGACAGGGATATATGGCTACACCTTC	CASSVAGTGIYGYTF
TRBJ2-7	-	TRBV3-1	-	TGTGCCAGCAGCCAAGCAGACGAGGTCTACGGGCAGTACTTC	CASSQADEVYGQYF
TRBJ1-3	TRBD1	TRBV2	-	TGTGCCAGCAGTGAAGACCCCGGGACAGCTGGAAACACCATATATTTT	CASSEDPGTAGNTIYF
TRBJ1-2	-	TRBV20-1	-	TGCAGTGCTAGTATAGGGGCTAGCGGAAACACCTTC	CSASIGASGNTF
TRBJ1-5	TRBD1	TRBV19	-	TGTGCCAGTAGTGAGGGGACAGGGAACAATCAGCCCCAGCATTTT	CASSEGTGNNQPQHF
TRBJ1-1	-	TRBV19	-	TGTGCCAGTAGTATACTACAGGGCACTGAAGCTTTCTTT	CASSILQGTEAFF
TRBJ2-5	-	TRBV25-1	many	TGTGCCAGCAGTGATCGTCGGCCAGAACAAGAGACCCAGTACTTC	CASSDRRPEQETQYF
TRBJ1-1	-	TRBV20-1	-	TGCAGTGCTAGTTCCCTTCCCCTGGGGGCTAACACTGAAGCTTTCTTT	CSASSLPLGANTEAFF